This T cell receptor (beta chain) stems from a study of T-cell memory formation after mild COVID-19. Findings and limits, study-wide: There was no confirmation that second-wave clones peaking on day 37 were SARS-CoV-2 specific.

TCRdb analysed the 5' RACE reads with MiXCR anew, one entry per CDR3 protein. Of roughly 140,000 distinct CDR3 sequences listed, 14% to 15% are singletons. A few counts support this clonotype. Its antigen is currently unknown. The germline gives CDR1 MDHEN, CDR2 SYDVKM. CDR3 length: 18 amino acids. Trimming cost V 7 bases and J 3 bases; bases outside gene matches: 14. The V call is TRBV28, the J call TRBJ2-7, with TRBD2 matching over 14 bases. The specimen was PBMCs or a T cell subset sorted from them (not recorded which). The clonotype comes from an adult woman who had mild COVID-19 (a few samples of this study predate the infection). Cell type and time point are not known. Here the CDR3 DNA reads TGTGCCAGCAACCCCCCCCACCGGACTAGCGGGAGGTACTACGAGCAGTACTTC. It codes for CASNPPHRTSGRYYEQYF.